There are a few counts of the clone carrying this T cell receptor (beta chain). 60 Vbeta and 13 Jbeta primers were used in PCR. The table came from immunoSEQ multiplex PCR; TCRdb's copy has only in-frame clones and leaves some out. The sample includes 94,000 or so clones, just over 70% of them seen just once. The data originate from a study of cytomegalovirus exposure and HLA in healthy donors. The CDR3 runs 15 residues. V lost 4 bases and J lost 2, with 13 bases in between. Germline CDR1 SGHKS, CDR2 YYEKEE (reference sequence). This TCR derives from a man in his 60s in good health and CMV-seronegative. This chain joins TRBV5-5 and TRBJ2-1, with D tentatively TRBD2 (5 bases). What was sequenced was PBMCs. CDR3 in DNA: TGTGCCAGCAGCCTAGGACTCGGCGCCTACAATGAGCAGTTCTTC. Its protein product is CASSLGLGAYNEQFF.